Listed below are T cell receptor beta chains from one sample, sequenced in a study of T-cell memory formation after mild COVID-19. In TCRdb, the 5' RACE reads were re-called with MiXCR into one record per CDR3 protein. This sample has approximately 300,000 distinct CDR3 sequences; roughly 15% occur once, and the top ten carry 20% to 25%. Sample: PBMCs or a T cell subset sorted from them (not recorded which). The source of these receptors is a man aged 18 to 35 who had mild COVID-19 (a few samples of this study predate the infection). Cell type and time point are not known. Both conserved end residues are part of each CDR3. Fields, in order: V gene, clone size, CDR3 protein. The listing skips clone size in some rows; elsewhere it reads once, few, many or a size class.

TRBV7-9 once CASSLALRGSEQFF
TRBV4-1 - CASSQEAGMNTEAFF
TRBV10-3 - CAISESGDQPQHF
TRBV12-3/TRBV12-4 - CASSYGGGGAGELFF
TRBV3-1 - CASSPFQGYEQYF
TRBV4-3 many CASSREGPDTQYF
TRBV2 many CASSESSVGTEAFF
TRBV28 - CASSFPSRESPLHF
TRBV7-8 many CASSPRGQGPEKLFF
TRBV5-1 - CASSFRRGSGTDTQYF
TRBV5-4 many CASSLTGGGVEKLFF
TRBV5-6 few CASSFDRFGFGQFF
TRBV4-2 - CASSPEAGVYEQYF
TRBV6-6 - CASSEEAYSGNTIYF
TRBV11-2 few CASRSGGSSYEQYF
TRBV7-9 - CASGPPGGGVSPLHF
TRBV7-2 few CASSFTGTVRTGELFF
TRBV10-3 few CASETGDPYQPQHF
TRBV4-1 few CASSQAEANTEAFF
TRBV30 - CAWTTGPTDTQYF
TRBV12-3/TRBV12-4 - CASSTLGGYEQYF
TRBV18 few CASSPPPGYEKLFF
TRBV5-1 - CASSLDGRTRSSTDTQYF
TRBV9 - CASSVGGPHEQYF
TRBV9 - CASSVEAGGNTGELFF
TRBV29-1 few CSVGTQGFYGYTF
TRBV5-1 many CASSSQGGSRVAYEQYF
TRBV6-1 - CASRVPTGWGSGYTF
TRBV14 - CASSRSRGPYEQYF
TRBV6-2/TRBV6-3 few CASSWGSNTGELFF
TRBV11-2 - CASSLPGQRTYEQYF
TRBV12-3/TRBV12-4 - CASSSRYQSYEQYF
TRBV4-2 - CASSEGLAGGPGETQYF
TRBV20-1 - CSALDRLDEKLFF
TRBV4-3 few CASSPARTRGQETQYF
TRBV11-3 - CASSLGASGSDTQYF
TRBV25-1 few CASSDPRKGRDQETQYF
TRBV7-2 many CASSLIGGPGNTDTQYF
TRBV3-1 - CASSQYVSRGADTQYF
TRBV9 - CASSPHWDRDRGIGGISGANVLTF
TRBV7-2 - CASGKDPGHHNEQFF
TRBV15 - CATSRDRGKAEQFF
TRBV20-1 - CSAHRGSGELFF
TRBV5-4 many CASSPPGQGAINEQFF
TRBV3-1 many CASSHPGAMNTEAFF
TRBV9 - CASSVATSGPVYNEQFF
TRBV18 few CASSPQFQETQYF
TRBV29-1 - CSVTRGGQDGYTF
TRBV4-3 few CASSQDKSTEQFF
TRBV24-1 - CATSDLLDTGELFF